What follows is one T cell receptor (beta chain) and its context. This record belongs to a study of blood T cell repertoires in COVID-19. Study-wide background: Both acute and convalescent COVID-19 samples were obtained from the United States, Italy and Spain.

The table came from immunoSEQ multiplex PCR; TCRdb's copy has only in-frame clones and leaves some out. This table has some 390,000 clones, around 91% appearing once. CDR3 length: 14 residues. CDR1 SGHNT and CDR2 YYREEE come from the germline V gene (reference sequence). V shed 4 bases and J shed 7 bases, with 18 bases lying between them. This TCR derives from a middle-aged woman with COVID-19, enrolled during active disease. The sample consisted of peripheral blood. The chain carries TRBV5-4 and TRBJ2-7; D is perhaps TRBD1 (6 bases). As DNA, the CDR3 is TGTGCCAGCAGCCTCCCAGGGGCATCCCGTGAGCAGTACTTC. It yields the protein CASSLPGASREQYF.